This passage covers 9 T cell receptor beta chains from one sample sequenced in a study of response to subunit inactivated influenza vaccine. In TCRdb, the RT-PCR reads were re-called with MiXCR into one record per CDR3 protein. The sample has roughly 700,000 distinct CDR3 sequences; about 15% are singletons. The sequenced sample was PBMCs from blood, obtained approximately 15 days before vaccination. All receptors come from a man aged 45-65 years who received an inactivated influenza vaccine.

This clonotype has just a few counts. The chain combines TRBV20-1 with TRBJ1-4; D remains ambiguous. Between the trimmed V and J ends, which lost 1 base and 8 bases, there was a span of 14 bases. CDR1 and CDR2 from the germline V gene are DFQATT and SNEGSKA (reference sequence). The CDR3 is 14 amino acids. For the CDR3, the DNA is TGCAGTGCTAGAGTTCCTCCTCTGAACGAAAAACTGTTTTTT. Protein: CSARVPPLNEKLFF.

This clonotype has just a few counts. The V gene is TRBV20-1, the J gene TRBJ1-1; D gene ambiguous. Trimming took off 0 bases at V and 0 bases at J, with 14 bases between the two ends. The CDR3 contains 16 residues. Germline V gene data show CDR1 as DFQATT and CDR2 as SNEGSKA (reference sequence). Here the CDR3 reads CSARDPSRPMNTEAFF. DNA of the CDR3: TGCAGTGCTAGAGACCCCAGCAGGCCCATGAACACTGAAGCTTTCTTT.

As concerns this clonotype: Being one base from a much bigger clone, this may be a read error. V is TRBV5-6 and J is TRBJ2-1; tentative D call: TRBD1 (6 bases). The ends were cut back, 4 bases at V and 9 bases at J, with 11 bases in the middle. This CDR3 is built from 12 residues. Germline V gives CDR1 SGHDT, CDR2 YYEEEE. In DNA, the CDR3 is TGTGCCAGCAGCCCACAGGGAGTTGAGCAGTTCTTC. It codes for CASSPQGVEQFF.

This chain links TRBV4-1 with TRBJ1-4, with 7 positions matching TRBD1. This CDR3 spans 14 amino acids. V lost 3 bases, J lost 5 bases, and 3 bases stayed unmatched. Germline lookup yields CDR1 MGHRA and CDR2 YSYEKL. Here the CDR3 DNA reads TGCGCCAGCAGCCAGACAGGGAGAAATGAAAAACTGTTTTTT. This encodes CASSQTGRNEKLFF.

This clonotype came up a few times. V usage is TRBV5-1 and J usage is TRBJ2-1; the match to TRBD1 covers 7 bases. The CDR3 extends over 15 amino acids. The J segment lost 7 bases and the V segment lost 4 bases, leaving 11 bases of the junction unmatched. Germline V gene data show CDR1 as SGHRS and CDR2 as YFSETQ. The CDR3 spells CASSPDRNPLNEQFF. The DNA for the CDR3 is TGCGCCAGCAGCCCGGACAGGAATCCCCTTAATGAGCAGTTCTTC.

The chain uses TRBV6-1 and TRBJ2-5; TRBD2 is a possible D gene (6 bases). The germline gives CDR1 MNHNS, CDR2 SASEGT. The CDR3 has 14 residues. Trimming removed 5 bases from V and 3 bases from J, with 13 bases in between. CDR3 bases: TGTGCCAGCAGTCCCTTATGGGGGGAAGAGACCCAGTACTTC. It is translated as CASSPLWGEETQYF.

V and J are TRBV6-2 or TRBV6-3 and TRBJ1-1, with 8 bases that match TRBD1. V lost 2 bases, J lost 3 bases, and 2 bases stayed unmatched. Germline V lookup: CDR1 MNHEY, CDR2 SVGEGT. The CDR3 length is 14 residues. CDR3 bases: TGTGCCAGCAGTTACAACAGGGGGTACACTGAAGCTTTCTTT. This translates into CASSYNRGYTEAFF.

The chain joins TRBV7-9 to TRBJ1-5, with TRBD1 matching over 9 bases. This CDR3 has 16 residues. The V segment lost 5 bases and the J segment 7 bases; nucleotides outside the gene matches: 12. The germline CDR1 and CDR2 sequences are SEHNR and FQNEAQ (reference sequence). The CDR3 DNA reads TGTGCCAGCAGCAGCAAGGGACAGGGTCCTGGACAGCCCCAGCATTTT. Translated: CASSSKGQGPGQPQHF.

The chain uses TRBV7-2 and TRBJ2-3, with D perhaps matching TRBD1 (6 bases). CDR3 length equals 13 residues. V lost 5 bases to trimming and J lost 4 bases, with 10 bases between them. Germline loops: CDR1 SGHTA, CDR2 FQGNSA. The chain's CDR3 is CASSTRQADTQYF. The CDR3 region has the DNA TGTGCCAGCAGCACGAGACAGGCAGATACGCAGTATTTT.